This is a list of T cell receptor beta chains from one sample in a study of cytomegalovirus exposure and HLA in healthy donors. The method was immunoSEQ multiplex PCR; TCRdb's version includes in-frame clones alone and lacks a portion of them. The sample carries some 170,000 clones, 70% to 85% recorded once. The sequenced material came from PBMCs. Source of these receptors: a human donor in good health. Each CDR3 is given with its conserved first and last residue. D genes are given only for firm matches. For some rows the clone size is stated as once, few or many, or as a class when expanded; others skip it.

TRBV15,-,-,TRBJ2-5,TGTGCCACCAGCGCCCCCCGACACGGATCGGTGGAGACCCAGTACTTC,CATSAPRHGSVETQYF
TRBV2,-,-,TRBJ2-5,TGTGCCAGCAAAGAGAGAGAGACCCAGTACTTC,CASKERETQYF
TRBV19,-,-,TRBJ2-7,TGTGCCAGTCGGAACCGGGACACCATCTCCTACGAGCAGTACTTC,CASRNRDTISYEQYF
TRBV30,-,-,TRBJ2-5,TGTGCCTGGAGTGCAGGGATCCAAGAGACCCAGTACTTC,CAWSAGIQETQYF
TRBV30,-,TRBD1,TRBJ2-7,TGTGCCTGGAGTGTTTGGGCAGGGGGCAACCCCTACGAGCAGTACTTC,CAWSVWAGGNPYEQYF
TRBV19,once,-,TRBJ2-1,TGTGCCAGTAGTGGGCCTGATCAGAGCTCCTACAATGAGCAGTTCTTC,CASSGPDQSSYNEQFF
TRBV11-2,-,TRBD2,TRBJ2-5,TGTGCCAGCAGCTCTAGCGGGGGGGTGCAAGAGACCCAGTACTTC,CASSSSGGVQETQYF
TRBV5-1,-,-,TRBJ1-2,TGCGCCAGCAGCTTGGCGGCAGGGCTTAACTATGGCTACACCTTC,CASSLAAGLNYGYTF
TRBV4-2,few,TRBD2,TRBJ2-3,TGTGCCAGCAGCCAACGGACTAGCTGGGGGGATACGCAGTATTTT,CASSQRTSWGDTQYF
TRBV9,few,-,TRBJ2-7,TGTGCCAGCAGTCGCGCAGGTGTCACCTACGAGCAGTACTTC,CASSRAGVTYEQYF
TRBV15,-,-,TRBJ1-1,TGTGCCACCAGCGAATCAGGACGGGGGAACACTGAAGCTTTCTTT,CATSESGRGNTEAFF
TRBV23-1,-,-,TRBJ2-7,TGCGCCAGCAGTCAATCGGGGGCTTTGGGCTTC,CASSQSGALGF
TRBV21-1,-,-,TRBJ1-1,TGTGCCAGCAGCTCCTTACCTCCAGGGTGCGGTGAAGCTTTCTTT,CASSSLPPGCGEAFF
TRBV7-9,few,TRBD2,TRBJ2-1,TGTGCCAGCAGCCCCAACGGGGGGACCTTTGAGCAGTTCTTC,CASSPNGGTFEQFF
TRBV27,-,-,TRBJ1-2,TGTGCCAGCAGTTACAGGGCCCAGGCGGGCGGCTACACCTTC,CASSYRAQAGGYTF
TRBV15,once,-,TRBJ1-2,TGTGCCACCAGCAGAGGGACAAGTCTCTATGGCTACACCTTC,CATSRGTSLYGYTF
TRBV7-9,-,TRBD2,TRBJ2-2,TGTGCCACCACTCGGTGGCTAGCGGGGGGGCGGTTCGGCACCGGGGAGCTGTTTTTT,CATTRWLAGGRFGTGELFF
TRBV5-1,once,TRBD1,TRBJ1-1,TGCGCCAGCAGATCGGAGGGGGCGGCGAACACTGAAGCTTTCTTT,CASRSEGAANTEAFF
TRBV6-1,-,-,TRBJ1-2,TGTGCCAGCAGTGAATCCAGGTTCTATGGCTACACCTTC,CASSESRFYGYTF
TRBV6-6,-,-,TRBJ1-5,TGTGCCAGCAGTTACGGTCCAGTGGAGGGGCAGCCCCAGCATTTT,CASSYGPVEGQPQHF
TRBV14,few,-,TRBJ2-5,TGTGCCAGCAGCCAATTACTAGGCCGGCAAGAGACCCAGTACTTC,CASSQLLGRQETQYF
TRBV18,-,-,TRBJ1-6,TGTGCCAGCTCACCGGTAGAGGGGGCCTATAATTCACCCCTCCACTTT,CASSPVEGAYNSPLHF
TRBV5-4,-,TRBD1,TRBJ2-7,TGTGCCAGCAGCCCCGAGACAGGGCGCCTCTACGAGCAGTACTTC,CASSPETGRLYEQYF
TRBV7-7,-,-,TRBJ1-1,TGTGCTAGCAGCTTTTTACACATGAACACTGAAGCTTTCTTT,CASSFLHMNTEAFF
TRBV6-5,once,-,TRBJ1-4,TGTGCCAGCAGTCCCCGTAGAGCCGAAAAACTGTTTTTT,CASSPRRAEKLFF
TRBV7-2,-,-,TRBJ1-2,TGTGCCAGCAGCCCAACTCCCGGGAGCGGCTACACCTTC,CASSPTPGSGYTF
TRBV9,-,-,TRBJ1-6,TGTGCCAGCAGCTTTCGGGGTAATTCACCCCTCCACTTT,CASSFRGNSPLHF
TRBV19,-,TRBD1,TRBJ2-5,TGTGCCAGTAGTCACAATCAAGGACAGGGGCAGGAGACCCAGTACTTC,CASSHNQGQGQETQYF
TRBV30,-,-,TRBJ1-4,TGTGCCTGGAGTGAAACCAAGGTGCGGGATGAAAAACTGTTTTTT,CAWSETKVRDEKLFF
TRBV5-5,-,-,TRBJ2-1,TGTGCCAGCAGCTTAGGAGGGTATGAGCAGTTCTTC,CASSLGGYEQFF
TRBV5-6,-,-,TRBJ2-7,TGTGCCAGCAGCAAGGAGGGCAGCTCCTACGAGCAGTACTTC,CASSKEGSSYEQYF
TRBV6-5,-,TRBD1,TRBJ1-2,TGTGCCAGCAGTTCAGGGACAGGGGTTTATGGCTACACCTTC,CASSSGTGVYGYTF
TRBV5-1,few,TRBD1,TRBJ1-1,TGCGCCAGCAGCCAGGGGGGCTCCACTGAAGCTTTCTTT,CASSQGGSTEAFF
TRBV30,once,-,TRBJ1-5,TGTGCCTGGAGCGCAGGGACAATCGACAATCAGCCCCAGCATTTT,CAWSAGTIDNQPQHF
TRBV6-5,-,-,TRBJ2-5,TGTGCCAGCAGTCAAGTGCCGAGGGAGACCCAGTACTTC,CASSQVPRETQYF
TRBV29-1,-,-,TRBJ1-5,TGCAGCGTTTTCCTAGACGGGGATCAGCCCCAGCATTTT,CSVFLDGDQPQHF
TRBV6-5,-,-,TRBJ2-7,TGTGCCAGCAGTTCGTTCCGCTTCGGCTACGAGCAGTACTTC,CASSSFRFGYEQYF
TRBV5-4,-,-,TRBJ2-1,TGTGCCAGCAGCTTGGTTTACAGTGCCTACAATGAGCAGTTCTTC,CASSLVYSAYNEQFF
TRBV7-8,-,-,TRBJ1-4,TGTGCCAGCAGCAACATCAGATCAGCTAATGAAAAACTGTTTTTT,CASSNIRSANEKLFF
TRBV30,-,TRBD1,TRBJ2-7,TGTGCCTGGACTTTGGGACAGGGATACTACGAGCAGTACTTC,CAWTLGQGYYEQYF
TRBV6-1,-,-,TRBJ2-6,TGTGCCAGCAGTCCACAAACCGGGGCCAACGTCCTGACTTTC,CASSPQTGANVLTF
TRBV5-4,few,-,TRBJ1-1,TGTGCCAGCAGCTTGTCGGGGGGTGAAGCTTTCTTT,CASSLSGGEAFF
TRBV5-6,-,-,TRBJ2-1,TGTGCCAGCAGCTTGGCCCGCAGGGCCTCCTACAATGAGCAGTTCTTC,CASSLARRASYNEQFF
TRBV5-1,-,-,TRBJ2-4,TGCGCCAGCAGTCCGACCCCACCGGACCGAGGGGCCAAAAACATTCAGTACTTC,CASSPTPPDRGAKNIQYF
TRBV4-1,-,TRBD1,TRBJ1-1,TGCGCCAGCAGCCAAGAATCCGGGACAGCAGGAACCACTGAAGCTTTCTTT,CASSQESGTAGTTEAFF